Listed here is a single T cell receptor beta chain. The data are from a study of T-cell reconstitution after alpha-beta-depleted transplantation in children. Per the germline V gene, CDR1 is LGHNA and CDR2 is YNFKEQ. The CDR3 runs to 16 residues. V was clipped by 0 bases and J by 2 bases, with 11 bases between them. Molecular barcoding with unique molecular identifiers was used for the TCRbeta library. TCRdb passed the PCR reads through MiXCR, listing each CDR3 protein once. The table lists hundreds of thousands of distinct CDR3 sequences, over 15% of them singletons. This sequence joins TRBV4-2 and TRBJ2-1; D might be TRBD1 (6 bases). The sample here was PBMCs from the stem cell graft donor, taken from the stem cell graft. The TCR was taken from a human donor who donated a stem cell graft to a child with acute myeloid leukemia. The CDR3 nucleotides read TGTGCCAGCAGCCAAGAACGACAGGACCCCTACAATGAGCAGTTCTTC. Translated, it gives CASSQERQDPYNEQFF.